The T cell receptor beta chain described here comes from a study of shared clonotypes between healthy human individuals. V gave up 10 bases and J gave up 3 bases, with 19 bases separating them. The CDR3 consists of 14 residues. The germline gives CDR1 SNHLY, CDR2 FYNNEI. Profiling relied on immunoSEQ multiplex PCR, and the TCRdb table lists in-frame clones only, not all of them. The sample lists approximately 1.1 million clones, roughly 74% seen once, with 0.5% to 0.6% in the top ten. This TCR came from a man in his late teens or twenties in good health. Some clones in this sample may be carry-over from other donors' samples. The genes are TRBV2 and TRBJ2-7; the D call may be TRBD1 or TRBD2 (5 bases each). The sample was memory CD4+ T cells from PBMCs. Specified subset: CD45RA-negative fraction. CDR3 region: CANRSTRDLYEQYF. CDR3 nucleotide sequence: TGTGCCAACAGAAGTACACGGGACCTCTACGAGCAGTACTTC.